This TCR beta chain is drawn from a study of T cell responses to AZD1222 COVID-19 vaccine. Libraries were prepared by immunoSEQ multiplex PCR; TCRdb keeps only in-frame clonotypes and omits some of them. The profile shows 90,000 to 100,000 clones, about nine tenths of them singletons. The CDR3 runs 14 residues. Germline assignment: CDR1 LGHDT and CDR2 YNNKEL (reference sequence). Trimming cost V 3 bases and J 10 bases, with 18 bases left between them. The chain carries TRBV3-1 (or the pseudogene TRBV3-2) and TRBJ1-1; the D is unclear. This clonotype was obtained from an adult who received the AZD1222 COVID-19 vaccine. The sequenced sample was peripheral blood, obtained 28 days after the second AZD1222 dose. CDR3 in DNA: TGTGCCAGCAGCCAGGGTTTTGTAACGCCCGGAGCTTTCTTT. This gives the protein CASSQGFVTPGAFF.